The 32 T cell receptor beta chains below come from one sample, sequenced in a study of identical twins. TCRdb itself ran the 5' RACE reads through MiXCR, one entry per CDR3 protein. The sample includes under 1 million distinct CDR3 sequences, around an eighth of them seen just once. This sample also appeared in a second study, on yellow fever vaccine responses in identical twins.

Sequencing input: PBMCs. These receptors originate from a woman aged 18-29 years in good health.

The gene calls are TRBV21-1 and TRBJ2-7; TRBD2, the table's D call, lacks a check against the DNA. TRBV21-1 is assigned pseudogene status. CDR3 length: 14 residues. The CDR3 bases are TGTGCCAGCGGTAGCAGGGAGTCCTCCTACGAGCAGTACTTC. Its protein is CASGSRESSYEQYF.

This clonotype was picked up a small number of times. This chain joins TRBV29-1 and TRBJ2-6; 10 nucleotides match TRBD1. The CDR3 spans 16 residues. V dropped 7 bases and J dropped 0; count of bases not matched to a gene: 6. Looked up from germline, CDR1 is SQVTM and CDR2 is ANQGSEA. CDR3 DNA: TGCAGCGCAGCAGGGGACAGGGGCTCTGGGGCCAACGTCCTGACTTTC. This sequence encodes CSAAGDRGSGANVLTF.

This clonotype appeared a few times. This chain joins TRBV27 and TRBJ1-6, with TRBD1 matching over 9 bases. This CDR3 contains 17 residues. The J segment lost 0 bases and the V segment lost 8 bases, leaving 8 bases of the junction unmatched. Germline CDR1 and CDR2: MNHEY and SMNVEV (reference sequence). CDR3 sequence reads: CASQGQGLSSYNSPLHF. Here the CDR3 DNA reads TGTGCCAGCCAAGGACAGGGGTTGAGCTCCTATAATTCACCCCTCCACTTT.

CDR3 loop: CASSLDGGGGKLFF. The CDR3 DNA follows: TGCGCCAGCAGCTTGGATGGAGGGGGTGGAAAACTGTTTTTT. The chain couples TRBV5-1 to TRBJ1-4; D is possibly TRBD1 (6 bases). CDR1 and CDR2 (germline): SGHRS, YFSETQ. V was shortened by 0 bases and J by 10 bases, with 13 bases between the two germline ends. The CDR3 consists of 14 residues.

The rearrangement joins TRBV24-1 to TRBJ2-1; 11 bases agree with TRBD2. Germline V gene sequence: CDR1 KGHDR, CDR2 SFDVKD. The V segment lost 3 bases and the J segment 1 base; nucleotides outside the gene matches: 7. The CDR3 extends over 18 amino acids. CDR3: CATSDTTPSGRSYNEQFF. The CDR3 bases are TGTGCCACCAGTGATACAACCCCTAGCGGGAGGTCCTACAATGAGCAGTTCTTC.

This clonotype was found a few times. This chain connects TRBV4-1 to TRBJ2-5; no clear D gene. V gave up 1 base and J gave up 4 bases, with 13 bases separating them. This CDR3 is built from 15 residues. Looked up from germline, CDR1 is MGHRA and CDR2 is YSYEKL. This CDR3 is CASSQVGLARETQYF. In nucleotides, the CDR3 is TGCGCCAGCAGCCAAGTGGGCCTGGCCAGAGAGACCCAGTACTTC.

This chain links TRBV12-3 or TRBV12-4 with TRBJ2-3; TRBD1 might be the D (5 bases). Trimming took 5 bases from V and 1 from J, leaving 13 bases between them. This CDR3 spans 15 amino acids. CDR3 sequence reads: CASSGAVWGTDTQYF. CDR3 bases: TGTGCCAGCAGTGGGGCCGTTTGGGGCACAGATACGCAGTATTTT.

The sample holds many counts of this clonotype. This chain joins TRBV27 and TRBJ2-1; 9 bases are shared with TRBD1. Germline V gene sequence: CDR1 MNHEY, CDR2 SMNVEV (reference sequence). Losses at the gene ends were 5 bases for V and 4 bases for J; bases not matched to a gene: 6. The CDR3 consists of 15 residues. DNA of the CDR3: TGTGCCAGCAGTCCCCGGGACAGGGCTTACAATGAGCAGTTCTTC. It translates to CASSPRDRAYNEQFF.

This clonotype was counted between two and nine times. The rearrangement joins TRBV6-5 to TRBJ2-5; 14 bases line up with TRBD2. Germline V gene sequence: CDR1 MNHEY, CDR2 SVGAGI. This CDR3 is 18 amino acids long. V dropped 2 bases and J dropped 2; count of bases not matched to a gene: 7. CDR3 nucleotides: TGTGCCAGCAGTTACCTGGGGACTAGCGGGGGAATTCAAGAGACCCAGTACTTC. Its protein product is CASSYLGTSGGIQETQYF.

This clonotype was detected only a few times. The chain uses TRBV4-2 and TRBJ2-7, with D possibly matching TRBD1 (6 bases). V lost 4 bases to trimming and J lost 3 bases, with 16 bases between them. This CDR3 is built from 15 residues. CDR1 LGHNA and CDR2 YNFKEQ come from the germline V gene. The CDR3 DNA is TGTGCCAGCAGCCTGACGGACAGCTTTAGCTACGAGCAGTACTTC. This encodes CASSLTDSFSYEQYF.

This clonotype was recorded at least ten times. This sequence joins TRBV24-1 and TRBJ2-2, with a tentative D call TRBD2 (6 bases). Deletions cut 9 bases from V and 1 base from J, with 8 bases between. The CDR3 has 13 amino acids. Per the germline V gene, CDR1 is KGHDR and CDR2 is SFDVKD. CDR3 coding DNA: TGTGCCACCTCGGGGGAGAACACCGGGGAGCTGTTTTTT. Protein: CATSGENTGELFF.

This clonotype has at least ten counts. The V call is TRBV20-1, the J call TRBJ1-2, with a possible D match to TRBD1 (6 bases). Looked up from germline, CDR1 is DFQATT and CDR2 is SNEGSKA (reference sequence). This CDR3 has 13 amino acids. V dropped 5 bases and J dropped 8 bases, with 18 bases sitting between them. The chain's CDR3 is CSASTRAGVGYTF. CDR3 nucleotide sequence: TGCAGTGCTTCCACCCGGGCAGGGGTCGGCTACACCTTC.

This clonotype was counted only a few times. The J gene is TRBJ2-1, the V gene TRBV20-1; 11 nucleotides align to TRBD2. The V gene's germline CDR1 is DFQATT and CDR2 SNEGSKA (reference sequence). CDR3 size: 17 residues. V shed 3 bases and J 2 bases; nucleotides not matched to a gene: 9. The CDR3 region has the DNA TGCAGTGCTAGTATAGGGACTAGCGGAAATCCCTACAATGAGCAGTTCTTC. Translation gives CSASIGTSGNPYNEQFF.

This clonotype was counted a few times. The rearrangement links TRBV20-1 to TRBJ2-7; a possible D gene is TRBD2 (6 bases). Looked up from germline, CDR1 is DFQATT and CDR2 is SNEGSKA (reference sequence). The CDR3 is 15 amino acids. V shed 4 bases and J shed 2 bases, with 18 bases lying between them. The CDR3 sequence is CSATPVAGMTYEQYV. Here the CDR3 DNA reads TGCAGTGCTACCCCCGTTGCGGGGATGACCTACGAGCAGTACGTC.

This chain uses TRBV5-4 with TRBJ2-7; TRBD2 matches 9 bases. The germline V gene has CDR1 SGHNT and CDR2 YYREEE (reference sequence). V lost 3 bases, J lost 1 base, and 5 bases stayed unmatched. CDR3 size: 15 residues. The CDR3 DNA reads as TGTGCCAGCAGCTCAAGCGGGAGGTATTCCTACGAGCAGTACTTC. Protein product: CASSSSGRYSYEQYF. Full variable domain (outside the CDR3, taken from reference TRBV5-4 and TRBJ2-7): ETGVTQSPTHLIKTRGQQVTLRCSSQSGHNTVSWYQQALGQGPQFIFQYYREEENGRGNFPPRFSGLQFPNYSSELNVNALELDDSALYLCASSSSGRYSYEQYFGPGTRLTVT.

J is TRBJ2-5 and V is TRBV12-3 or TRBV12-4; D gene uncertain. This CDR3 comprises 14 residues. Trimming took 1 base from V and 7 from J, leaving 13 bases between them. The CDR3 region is CASSLGGTKGTQYF. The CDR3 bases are TGTGCCAGCAGTTTAGGAGGAACTAAGGGGACCCAGTACTTC.

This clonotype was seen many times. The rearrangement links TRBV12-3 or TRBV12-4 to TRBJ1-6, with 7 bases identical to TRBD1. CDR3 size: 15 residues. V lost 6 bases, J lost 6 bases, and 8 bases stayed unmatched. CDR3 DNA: TGTGCCAGCAGGCGAGGGACAGTTCCTAATTCACCCCTCCACTTT. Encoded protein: CASRRGTVPNSPLHF.

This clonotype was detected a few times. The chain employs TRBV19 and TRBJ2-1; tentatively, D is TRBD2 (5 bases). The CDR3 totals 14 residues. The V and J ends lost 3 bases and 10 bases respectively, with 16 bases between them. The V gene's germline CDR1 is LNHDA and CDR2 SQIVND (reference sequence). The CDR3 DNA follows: TGTGCCAGTAGTATTTTCGCGGGCGAGGAGGAGCAGTTCTTC. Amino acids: CASSIFAGEEEQFF.

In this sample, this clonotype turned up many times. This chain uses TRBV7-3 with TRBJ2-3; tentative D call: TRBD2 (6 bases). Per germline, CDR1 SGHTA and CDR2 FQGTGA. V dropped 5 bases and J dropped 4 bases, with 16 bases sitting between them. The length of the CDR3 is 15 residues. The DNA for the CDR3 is TGTGCCAGCAGCCCTACCTCCGGGAGAGCAGATACGCAGTATTTT. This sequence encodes CASSPTSGRADTQYF.

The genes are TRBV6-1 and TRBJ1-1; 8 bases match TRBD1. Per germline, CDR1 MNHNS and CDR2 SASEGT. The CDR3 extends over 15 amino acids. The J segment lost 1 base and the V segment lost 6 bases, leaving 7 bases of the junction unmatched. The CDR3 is CASRPGTGSNTEAFF. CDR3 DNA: TGTGCCAGCAGGCCCGGGACAGGTTCGAACACTGAAGCTTTCTTT.

The CDR3 sequence is CASRGAPYEQYV. In nucleotides, the CDR3 is TGTGCCAGCAGGGGGGCCCCCTACGAGCAGTACGTC. The chain recombines TRBV2 with TRBJ2-7; maybe TRBD1 (6 bases). Per the germline V gene, CDR1 is SNHLY and CDR2 is FYNNEI. This CDR3 has 12 residues. Trimming removed 6 bases at V and 2 bases at J, with 8 bases between.

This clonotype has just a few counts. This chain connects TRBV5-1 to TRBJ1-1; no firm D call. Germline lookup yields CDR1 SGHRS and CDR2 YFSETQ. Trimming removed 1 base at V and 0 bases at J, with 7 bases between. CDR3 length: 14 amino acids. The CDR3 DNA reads TGCGCCAGCAGCTTGTCAGCTTTGAACACTGAAGCTTTCTTT. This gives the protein CASSLSALNTEAFF. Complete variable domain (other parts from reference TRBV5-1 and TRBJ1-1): KAGVTQTPRYLIKTRGQQVTLSCSPISGHRSVSWYQQTPGQGLQFLFEYFSETQRNKGNFPGRFSGRQFSNSRSEMNVSTLELGDSALYLCASSLSALNTEAFFGQGTRLTVV.

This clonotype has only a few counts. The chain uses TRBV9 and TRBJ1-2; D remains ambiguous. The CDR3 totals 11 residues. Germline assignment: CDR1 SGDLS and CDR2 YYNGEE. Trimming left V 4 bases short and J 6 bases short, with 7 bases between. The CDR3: CASSSRHGYTF. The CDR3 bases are TGTGCCAGCAGCTCTCGCCATGGCTACACCTTC.

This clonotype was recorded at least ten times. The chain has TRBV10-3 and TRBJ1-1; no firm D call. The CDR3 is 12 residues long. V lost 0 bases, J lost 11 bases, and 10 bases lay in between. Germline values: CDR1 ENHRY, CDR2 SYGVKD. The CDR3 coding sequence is TGTGCCATCAGTGAGTCAGGATGGTGGGCTTTCTTT. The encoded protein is CAISESGWWAFF.

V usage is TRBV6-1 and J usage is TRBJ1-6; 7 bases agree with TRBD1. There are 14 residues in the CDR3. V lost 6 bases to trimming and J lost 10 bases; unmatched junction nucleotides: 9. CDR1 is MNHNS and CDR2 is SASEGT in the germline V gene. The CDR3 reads CASRPQGGGSPLHF. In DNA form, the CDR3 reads TGTGCCAGCAGACCCCAGGGGGGAGGATCACCCCTCCACTTT.

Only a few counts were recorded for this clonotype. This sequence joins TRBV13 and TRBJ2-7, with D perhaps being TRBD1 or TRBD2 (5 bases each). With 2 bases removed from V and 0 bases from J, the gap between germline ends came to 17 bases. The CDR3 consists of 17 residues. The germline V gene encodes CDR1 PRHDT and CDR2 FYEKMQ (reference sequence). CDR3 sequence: CASSLFGTGLSSYEQYF. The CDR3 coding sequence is TGTGCCAGCAGCTTATTTGGAACGGGGCTCAGCTCCTACGAGCAGTACTTC.

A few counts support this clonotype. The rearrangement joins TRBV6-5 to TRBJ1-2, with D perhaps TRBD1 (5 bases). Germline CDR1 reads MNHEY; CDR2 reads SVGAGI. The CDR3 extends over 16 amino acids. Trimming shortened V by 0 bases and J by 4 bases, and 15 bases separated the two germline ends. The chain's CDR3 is CASSYSMGGDSYGYTF. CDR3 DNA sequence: TGTGCCAGCAGTTACTCGATGGGGGGGGATAGCTATGGCTACACCTTC.

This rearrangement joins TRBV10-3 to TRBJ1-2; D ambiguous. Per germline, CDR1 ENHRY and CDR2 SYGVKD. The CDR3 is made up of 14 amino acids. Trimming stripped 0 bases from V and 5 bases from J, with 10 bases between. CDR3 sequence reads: CAISESALEYGYTF. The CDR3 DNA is TGTGCCATCAGTGAGTCAGCACTAGAATATGGCTACACCTTC.

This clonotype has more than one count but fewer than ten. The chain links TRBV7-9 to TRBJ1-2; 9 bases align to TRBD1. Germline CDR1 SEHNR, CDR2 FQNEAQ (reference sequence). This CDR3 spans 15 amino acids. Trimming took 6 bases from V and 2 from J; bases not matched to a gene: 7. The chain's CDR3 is CASRMGQGPNYGYTF. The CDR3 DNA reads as TGTGCCAGCAGGATGGGACAGGGACCCAACTATGGCTACACCTTC.

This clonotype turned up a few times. The CDR3 loop reads CASSPPAGVRQPQHF. CDR3 coding DNA: TGTGCCAGCTCACCACCTGCGGGGGTACGGCAGCCCCAGCATTTT. The J gene is TRBJ1-5, the V gene TRBV18; a weak D match, TRBD1 (5 bases). Germline CDR1 and CDR2: KGHSH and LQKENI. There are 15 residues in the CDR3. Trimming pared 0 bases from V and 7 bases from J, leaving 13 bases between.

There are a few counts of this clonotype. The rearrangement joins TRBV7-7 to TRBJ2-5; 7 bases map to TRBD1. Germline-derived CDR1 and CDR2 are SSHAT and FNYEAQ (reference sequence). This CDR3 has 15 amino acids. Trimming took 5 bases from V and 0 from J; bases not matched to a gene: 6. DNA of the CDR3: TGTGCCAGCAGCCCATTTGGGACAGACCAAGAGACCCAGTACTTC. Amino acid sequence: CASSPFGTDQETQYF.

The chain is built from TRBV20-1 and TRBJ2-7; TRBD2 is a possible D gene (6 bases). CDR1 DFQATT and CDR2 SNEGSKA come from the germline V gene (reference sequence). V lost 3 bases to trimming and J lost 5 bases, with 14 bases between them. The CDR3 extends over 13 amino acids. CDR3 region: CSASYQGGNEQYV. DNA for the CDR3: TGCAGTGCTAGCTATCAGGGAGGCAACGAGCAGTACGTC.